The entry that follows covers one T cell receptor (beta chain) sequence. The entry originates in a study of blood T cell repertoires in COVID-19. Produced via immunoSEQ multiplex PCR; TCRdb's table is partial and in-frame only. The sample yields fewer than 200,000 clones, about four fifths seen once. Sequenced input: peripheral blood. This receptor was identified in a man aged 70-80 years with active or convalescent COVID-19.

CDR3 sequence reads: CSASYRGRSIGRPDTEAFF. DNA of the CDR3: TGCAGCGCCTCCTACAGGGGGCGATCAATAGGGAGGCCTGACACTGAAGCTTTCTTT. V gene TRBV29-1 combines with J gene TRBJ1-1, with 9 bases lining up with TRBD1. Germline lookup yields CDR1 SQVTM and CDR2 ANQGSEA. This CDR3 contains 19 residues. With V trimmed by 7 bases and J by 3 bases, 24 bases remained unmatched.